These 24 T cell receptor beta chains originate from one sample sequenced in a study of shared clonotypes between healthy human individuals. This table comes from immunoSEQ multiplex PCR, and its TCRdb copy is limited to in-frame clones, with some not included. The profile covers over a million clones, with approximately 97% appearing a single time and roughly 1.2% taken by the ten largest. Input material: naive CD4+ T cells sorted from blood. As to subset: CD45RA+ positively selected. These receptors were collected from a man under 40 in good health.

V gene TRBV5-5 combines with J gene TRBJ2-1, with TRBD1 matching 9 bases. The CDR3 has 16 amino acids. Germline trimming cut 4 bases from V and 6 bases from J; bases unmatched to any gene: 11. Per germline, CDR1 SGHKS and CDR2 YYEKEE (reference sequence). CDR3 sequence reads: CASSLPGQGMGNEQFF. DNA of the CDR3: TGTGCCAGCAGCCTTCCGGGACAGGGAATGGGCAATGAGCAGTTCTTC.

In DNA, the CDR3 is TGTGCCAGCAGTGACCTTTATCTGAACACCATATATTTT. This sequence encodes CASSDLYLNTIYF. The rearrangement uses TRBV6-1 and TRBJ1-3; the D is unclear. Germline V gene sequence: CDR1 MNHNS, CDR2 SASEGT. This CDR3 is 13 amino acids long. Trimming shortened V by 3 bases and J by 7 bases, and 10 bases separated the two germline ends.

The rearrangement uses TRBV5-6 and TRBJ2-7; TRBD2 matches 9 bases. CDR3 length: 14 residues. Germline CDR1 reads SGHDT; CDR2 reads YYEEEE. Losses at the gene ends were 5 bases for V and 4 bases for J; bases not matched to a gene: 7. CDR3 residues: CASRGTSQGYEQYF. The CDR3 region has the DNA TGTGCCAGCAGGGGGACTAGCCAAGGGTACGAGCAGTACTTC. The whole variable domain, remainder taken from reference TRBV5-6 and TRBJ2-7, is DAGVTQSPTHLIKTRGQQVTLRCSPKSGHDTVSWYQQALGQGPQFIFQYYEEEERQRGNFPDRFSGHQFPNYSSELNVNALLLGDSALYLCASRGTSQGYEQYFGPGTRLTVT.

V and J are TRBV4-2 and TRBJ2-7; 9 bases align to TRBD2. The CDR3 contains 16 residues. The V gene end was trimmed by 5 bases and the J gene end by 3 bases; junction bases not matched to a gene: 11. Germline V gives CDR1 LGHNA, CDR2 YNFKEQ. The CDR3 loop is CASSSRTSAKVYEQYF. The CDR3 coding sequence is TGTGCCAGCAGCTCCCGGACTAGCGCTAAGGTCTACGAGCAGTACTTC.

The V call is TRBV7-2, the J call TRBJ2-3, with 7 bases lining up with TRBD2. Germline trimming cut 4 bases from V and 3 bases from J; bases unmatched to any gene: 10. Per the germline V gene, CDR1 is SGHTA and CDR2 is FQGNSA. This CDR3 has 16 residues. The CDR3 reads CASSSESGIPTDTQYF. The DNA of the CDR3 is TGTGCCAGCAGCTCAGAGAGCGGGATCCCAACAGATACGCAGTATTTT.

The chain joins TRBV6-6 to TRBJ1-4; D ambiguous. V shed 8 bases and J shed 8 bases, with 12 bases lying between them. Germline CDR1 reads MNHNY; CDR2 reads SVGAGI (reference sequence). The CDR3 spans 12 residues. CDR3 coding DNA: TGTGCCAGCGCCCTTGCGGTGGAAAAACTGTTTTTT. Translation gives CASALAVEKLFF.

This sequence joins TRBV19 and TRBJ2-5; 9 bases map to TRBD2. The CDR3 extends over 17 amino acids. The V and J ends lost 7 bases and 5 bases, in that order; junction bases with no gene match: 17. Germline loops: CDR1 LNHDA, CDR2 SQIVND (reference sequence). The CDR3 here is CASTNTWPSGTMETQYF. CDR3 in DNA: TGTGCCAGTACTAATACTTGGCCTAGCGGGACCATGGAGACCCAGTACTTC.

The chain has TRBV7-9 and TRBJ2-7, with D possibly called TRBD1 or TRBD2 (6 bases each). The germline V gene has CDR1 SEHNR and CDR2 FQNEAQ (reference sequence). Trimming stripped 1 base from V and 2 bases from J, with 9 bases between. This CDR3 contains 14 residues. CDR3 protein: CASSLEGGPYEQYF. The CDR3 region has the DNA TGTGCCAGCAGCTTAGAGGGGGGACCCTACGAGCAGTACTTC.

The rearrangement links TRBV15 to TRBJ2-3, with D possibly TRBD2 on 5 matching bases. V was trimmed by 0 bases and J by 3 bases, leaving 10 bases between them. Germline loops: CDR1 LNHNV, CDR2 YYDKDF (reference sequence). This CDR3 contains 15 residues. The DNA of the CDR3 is TGTGCCACCAGCAGAGATATGAGGGAGACAGATACGCAGTATTTT. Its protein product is CATSRDMRETDTQYF.

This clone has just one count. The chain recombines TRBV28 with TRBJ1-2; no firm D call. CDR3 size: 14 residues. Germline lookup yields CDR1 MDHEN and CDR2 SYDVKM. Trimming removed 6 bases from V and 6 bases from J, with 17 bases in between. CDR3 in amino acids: CASSLYDPRDGYTF. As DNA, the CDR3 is TGTGCCAGCAGCCTATACGACCCACGGGATGGCTACACCTTC.

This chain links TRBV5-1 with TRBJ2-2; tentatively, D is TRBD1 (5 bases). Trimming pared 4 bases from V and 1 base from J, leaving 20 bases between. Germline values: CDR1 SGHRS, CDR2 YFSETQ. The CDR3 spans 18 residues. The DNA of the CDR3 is TGCGCCAGCAGCCCTGGAAGGGGATGGCAGATGAACACCGGGGAGCTGTTTTTT. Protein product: CASSPGRGWQMNTGELFF.

The CDR3 sequence: CASSVDQSNTDTQYF. The CDR3 region has the DNA TGTGCCAGCAGCGTAGATCAATCCAACACAGATACGCAGTATTTT. The chain uses TRBV9 and TRBJ2-3; no clear D. The CDR3 is 15 amino acids. Germline CDR1 SGDLS, CDR2 YYNGEE. Trimming took 0 bases from V and 2 from J, leaving 10 bases between them. Together with reference TRBV9 and TRBJ2-3, the CDR3 gives the full variable domain: DSGVTQTPKHLITATGQRVTLRCSPRSGDLSVYWYQQSLDQGLQFLIQYYNGEERAKGNILERFSAQQFPDLHSELNLSSLELGDSALYFCASSVDQSNTDTQYFGPGTRLTVL.

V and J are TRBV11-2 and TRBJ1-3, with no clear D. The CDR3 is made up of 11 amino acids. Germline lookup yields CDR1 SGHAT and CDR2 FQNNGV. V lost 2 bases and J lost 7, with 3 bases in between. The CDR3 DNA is TGTGCCAGCAGCTTAAGTAACACCATATATTTT. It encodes CASSLSNTIYF. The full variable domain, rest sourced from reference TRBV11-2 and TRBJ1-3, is EAGVAQSPRYKIIEKRQSVAFWCNPISGHATLYWYQQILGQGPKLLIQFQNNGVVDDSQLPKDRFSAERLKGVDSTLKIQPAKLEDSAVYLCASSLSNTIYFGEGSWLTVV.

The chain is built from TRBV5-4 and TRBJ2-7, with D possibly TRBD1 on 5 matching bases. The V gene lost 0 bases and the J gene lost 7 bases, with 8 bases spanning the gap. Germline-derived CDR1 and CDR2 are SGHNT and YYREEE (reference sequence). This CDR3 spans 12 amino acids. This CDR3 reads CASSLGGLEQYF. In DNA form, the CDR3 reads TGTGCCAGCAGCTTGGGGGGCCTTGAGCAGTACTTC.

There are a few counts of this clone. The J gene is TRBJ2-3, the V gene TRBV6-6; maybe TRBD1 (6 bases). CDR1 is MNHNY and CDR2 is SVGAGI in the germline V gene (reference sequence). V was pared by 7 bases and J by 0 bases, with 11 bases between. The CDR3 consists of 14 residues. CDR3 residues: CASTPQGSTDTQYF. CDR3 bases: TGTGCCAGCACTCCGCAGGGGAGCACAGATACGCAGTATTTT.

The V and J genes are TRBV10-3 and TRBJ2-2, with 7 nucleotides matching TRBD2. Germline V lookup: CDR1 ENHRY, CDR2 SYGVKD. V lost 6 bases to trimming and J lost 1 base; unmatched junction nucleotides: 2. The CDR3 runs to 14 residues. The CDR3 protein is CAIRKRENTGELFF. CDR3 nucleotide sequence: TGTGCCATCAGAAAGCGGGAGAACACCGGGGAGCTGTTTTTT.

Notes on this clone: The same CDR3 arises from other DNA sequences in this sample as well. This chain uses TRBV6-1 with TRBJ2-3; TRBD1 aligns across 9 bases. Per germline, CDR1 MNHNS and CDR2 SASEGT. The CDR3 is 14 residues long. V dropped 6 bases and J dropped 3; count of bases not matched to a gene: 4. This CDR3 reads CASSRDRVTDTQYF. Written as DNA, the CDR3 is TGTGCCAGCAGCCGGGACAGGGTAACAGATACGCAGTATTTT.

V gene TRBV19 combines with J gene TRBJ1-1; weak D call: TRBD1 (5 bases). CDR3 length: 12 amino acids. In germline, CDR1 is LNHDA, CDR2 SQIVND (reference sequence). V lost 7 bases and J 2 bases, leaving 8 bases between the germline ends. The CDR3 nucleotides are TGTGCCAGTACGGGGACCAACACTGAAGCTTTCTTT. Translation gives CASTGTNTEAFF.

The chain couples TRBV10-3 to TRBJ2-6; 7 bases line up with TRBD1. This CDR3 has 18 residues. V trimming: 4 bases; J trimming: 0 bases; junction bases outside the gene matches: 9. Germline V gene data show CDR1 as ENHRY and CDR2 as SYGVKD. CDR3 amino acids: CAISVRTGGFSGANVLTF. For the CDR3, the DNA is TGTGCCATCAGTGTCCGGACAGGAGGATTCTCTGGGGCCAACGTCCTGACTTTC.

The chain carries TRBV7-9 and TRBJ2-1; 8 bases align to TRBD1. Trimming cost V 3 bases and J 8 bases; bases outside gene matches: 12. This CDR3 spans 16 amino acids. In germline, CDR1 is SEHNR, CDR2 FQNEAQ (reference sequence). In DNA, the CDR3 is TGTGCCAGCAGCTTGGGGATTGGAGGACAGGGTGATGAGCAGTTCTTC. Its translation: CASSLGIGGQGDEQFF.

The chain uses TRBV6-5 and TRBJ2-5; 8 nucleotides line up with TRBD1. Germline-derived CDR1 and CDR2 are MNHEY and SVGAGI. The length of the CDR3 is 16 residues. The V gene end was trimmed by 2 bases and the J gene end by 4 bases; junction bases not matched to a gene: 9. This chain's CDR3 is CASSYLSGTGSETQYF. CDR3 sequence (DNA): TGTGCCAGCAGTTACCTATCCGGGACAGGTTCAGAGACCCAGTACTTC.

CDR3 DNA sequence: TGTGCCAGCTCACCACTGACTAGCGATACGCAGTATTTT. Its translation: CASSPLTSDTQYF. The chain has TRBV18 and TRBJ2-3; 7 bases line up with TRBD2. In germline, CDR1 is KGHSH, CDR2 LQKENI. There are 13 residues in the CDR3. Unmatched junction bases numbered 1, after V lost 1 base and J lost 6 bases.

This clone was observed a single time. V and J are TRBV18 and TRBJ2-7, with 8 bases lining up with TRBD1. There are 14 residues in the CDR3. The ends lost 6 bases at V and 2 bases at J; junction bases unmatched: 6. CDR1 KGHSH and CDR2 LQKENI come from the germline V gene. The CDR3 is CASSSPQGAYEQYF. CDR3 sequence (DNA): TGTGCCAGCTCCTCCCCACAGGGGGCCTACGAGCAGTACTTC. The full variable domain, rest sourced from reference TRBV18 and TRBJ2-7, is NAGVMQNPRHLVRRRGQEARLRCSPMKGHSHVYWYRQLPEEGLKFMVYLQKENIIDESGMPKERFSAEFPKEGPSILRIQQVVRGDSAAYFCASSSPQGAYEQYFGPGTRLTVT.

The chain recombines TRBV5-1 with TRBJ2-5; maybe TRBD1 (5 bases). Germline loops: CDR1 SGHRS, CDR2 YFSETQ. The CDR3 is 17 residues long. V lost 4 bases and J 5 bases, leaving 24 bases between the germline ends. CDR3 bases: TGCGCCAGCAGCAGGGGATGGCCCCGTAGTGTGTGGGAGACCCAGTACTTC. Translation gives CASSRGWPRSVWETQYF.